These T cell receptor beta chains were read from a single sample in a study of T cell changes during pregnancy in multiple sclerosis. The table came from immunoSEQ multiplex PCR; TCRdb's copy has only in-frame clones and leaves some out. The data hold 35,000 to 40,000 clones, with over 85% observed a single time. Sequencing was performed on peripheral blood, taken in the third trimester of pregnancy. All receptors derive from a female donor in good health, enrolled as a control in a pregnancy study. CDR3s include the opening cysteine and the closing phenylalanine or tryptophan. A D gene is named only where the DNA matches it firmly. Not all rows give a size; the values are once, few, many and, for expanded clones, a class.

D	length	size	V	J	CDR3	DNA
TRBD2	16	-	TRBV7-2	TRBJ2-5	CASSLGLAGVQETQYF	TGTGCCAGCAGCTTAGGTCTAGCGGGGGTACAAGAGACCCAGTACTTC
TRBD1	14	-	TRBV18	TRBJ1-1	CASSLSTGKVEAFF	TGTGCCAGCTCACTGTCGACAGGGAAGGTTGAAGCTTTCTTT
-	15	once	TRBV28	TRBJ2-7	CASTLVGASRYEQYF	TGTGCCAGCACCCTCGTAGGGGCGTCGCGCTACGAGCAGTACTTC
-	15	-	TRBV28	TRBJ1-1	CASSLRGGWNTEAFF	TGTGCCAGCAGTTTAAGGGGTGGGTGGAACACTGAAGCTTTCTTT
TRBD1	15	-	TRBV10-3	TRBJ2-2	CATLSGTGNTGELFF	TGTGCCACCCTTTCCGGGACAGGGAACACCGGGGAGCTGTTTTTT
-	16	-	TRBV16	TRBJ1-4	CASSLGEGSRNEKLFF	TGTGCCAGCAGCCTCGGGGAAGGGTCCCGGAATGAAAAACTGTTTTTT
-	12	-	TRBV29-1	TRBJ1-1	CSAGGGSTEAFF	TGCAGCGCGGGTGGCGGGAGCACTGAAGCTTTCTTT
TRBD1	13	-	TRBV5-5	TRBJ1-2	CASMRDRAPALLF	TGTGCCAGCATGCGGGACAGGGCCCCAGCCCTCCTCTTC
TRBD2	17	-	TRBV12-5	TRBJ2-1	CASGWTGTSGIYNEQFF	TGTGCTAGTGGTTGGACCGGGACTAGCGGGATCTACAATGAGCAGTTCTTC
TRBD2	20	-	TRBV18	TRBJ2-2	CASSPRGTSGTGANTGELFF	TGTGCCAGCTCACCACGAGGGACTAGCGGGACCGGGGCGAACACCGGGGAGCTGTTTTTT
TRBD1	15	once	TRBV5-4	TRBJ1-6	CASSTGQSYNSPLHF	TGTGCCAGCAGCACGGGACAGAGCTATAATTCACCCCTCCACTTT
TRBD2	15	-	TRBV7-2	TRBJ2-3	CASSSAGGGPDTQYF	TGTGCCAGCAGCTCAGCGGGGGGGGGCCCAGATACGCAGTATTTT
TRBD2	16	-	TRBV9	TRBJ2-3	CASSVFRGGSTDTQYF	TGTGCCAGCAGCGTATTTCGGGGGGGGAGCACAGATACGCAGTATTTT
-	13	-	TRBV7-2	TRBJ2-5	CASSPSGGETQYF	TGTGCCAGCAGCCCAAGTGGGGGGGAGACCCAGTACTTC
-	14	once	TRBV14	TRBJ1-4	CASSRGGLNEKLFF	TGTGCCAGCAGCCGGGGAGGGCTTAATGAAAAACTGTTTTTT
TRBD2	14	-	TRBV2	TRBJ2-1	CASSELSGRNEQFF	TGTGCCAGCAGTGAATTAAGCGGGAGGAATGAGCAGTTCTTC
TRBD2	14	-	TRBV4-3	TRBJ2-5	CASSKSGGEETQYF	TGCGCCAGCAGCAAGAGCGGGGGGGAAGAGACCCAGTACTTC
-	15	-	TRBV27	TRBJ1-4	CASSPAGVLNEKLFF	TGTGCCAGCAGTCCAGCAGGGGTCTTAAATGAAAAACTGTTTTTT
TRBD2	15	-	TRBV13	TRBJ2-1	CASSLRLAKNNEQFF	TGTGCCAGCAGCCTGAGACTAGCGAAAAACAATGAGCAGTTCTTC
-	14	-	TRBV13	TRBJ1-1	CASSLGQKNTEAFF	TGTGCCAGCAGCTTAGGTCAGAAGAACACTGAAGCTTTCTTT
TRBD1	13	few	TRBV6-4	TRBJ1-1	CASSDSPGQEAFF	TGTGCCAGCAGTGACTCTCCGGGACAGGAAGCTTTCTTT
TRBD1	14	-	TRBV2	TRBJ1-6	CASSVQGAGVPLHF	TGTGCCAGCAGTGTGCAGGGGGCTGGAGTACCCCTCCACTTT
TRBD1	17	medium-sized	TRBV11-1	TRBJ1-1	CASSETTGQGLGTEAFF	TGTGCCAGCAGCGAGACAACTGGACAGGGGCTAGGCACTGAAGCTTTCTTT
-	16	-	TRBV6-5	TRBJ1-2	CASSYSSGGVGYGYTF	TGTGCCAGCAGTTACTCGTCTGGGGGCGTAGGCTATGGCTACACCTTC
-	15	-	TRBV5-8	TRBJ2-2	CASIKLGRNTGELFF	TGTGCCAGCATCAAACTAGGGAGAAACACCGGGGAGCTGTTTTTT
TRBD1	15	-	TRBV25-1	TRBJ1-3	CASSETGVSGNTIYF	TGTGCCAGCAGTGAAACAGGGGTGTCTGGAAACACCATATATTTT
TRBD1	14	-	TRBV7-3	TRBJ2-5	CASSRDSLQETQYF	TGTGCCAGCAGCCGGGACAGCCTTCAAGAGACCCAGTACTTC
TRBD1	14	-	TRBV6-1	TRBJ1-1	CASVLRGMNTEAFF	TGTGCCAGCGTACTCAGGGGGATGAACACTGAAGCTTTCTTT
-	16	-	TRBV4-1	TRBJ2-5	CASSQDEAGGRRTQYF	TGCGCCAGCAGCCAAGATGAGGCCGGGGGAAGACGGACCCAGTACTTC
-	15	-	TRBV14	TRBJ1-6	CASSQGRQGSSPLHF	TGTGCCAGCAGCCAAGGTCGGCAGGGTAGTTCACCCCTCCACTTT
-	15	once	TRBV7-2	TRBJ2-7	CASSLEGGSIDEQYF	TGTGCCAGCAGCCTAGAGGGGGGGTCTATAGACGAGCAGTACTTC
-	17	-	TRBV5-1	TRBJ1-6	CASSLVGASSYNSPLHF	TGCGCCAGCAGCTTGGTAGGGGCCAGCTCCTATAATTCACCCCTCCACTTT
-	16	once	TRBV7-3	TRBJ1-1	CASSLIGGRVNTEAFF	TGTGCCAGCAGCTTAATCGGGGGACGGGTGAACACTGAAGCTTTCTTT
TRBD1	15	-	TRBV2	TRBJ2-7	CASSQGQVIPYEQYF	TGTGCCAGCAGCCAGGGACAGGTTATACCCTACGAGCAGTACTTC
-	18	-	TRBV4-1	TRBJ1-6	CASSPSSQQPEWGPPLHF	TGCGCCAGCAGCCCTAGTTCCCAGCAGCCCGAATGGGGGCCACCCCTCCACTTT
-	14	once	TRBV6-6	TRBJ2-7	CASSPSTVYYEQYF	TGTGCCAGCAGTCCCTCGACAGTTTACTACGAGCAGTACTTC
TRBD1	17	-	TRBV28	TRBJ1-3	CASSSYQGGQSGNTIYF	TGTGCCAGCAGTTCCTACCAAGGGGGCCAATCTGGAAACACCATATATTTT
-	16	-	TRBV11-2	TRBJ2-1	CASSLEVGAPRNEQFF	TGTGCCAGCAGCTTAGAGGTGGGGGCCCCTAGGAATGAGCAGTTCTTC
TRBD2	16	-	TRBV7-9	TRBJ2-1	CASSLAGTSGYNEQFF	TGTGCCAGCAGCTTAGCCGGGACTAGCGGCTACAATGAGCAGTTCTTC
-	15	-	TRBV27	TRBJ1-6	CASSLIISRTTGLHF	TGTGCCAGCAGTTTAATAATAAGCAGGACGACAGGCCTCCACTTT
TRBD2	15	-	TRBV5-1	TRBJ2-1	CASSPGLVLNNEQFF	TGCGCCAGCAGCCCCGGACTAGTCCTTAACAATGAGCAGTTCTTC
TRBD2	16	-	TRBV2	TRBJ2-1	CASTGTSGGGYNEQFF	TGTGCCAGTACCGGGACTAGCGGGGGGGGGTACAATGAGCAGTTCTTC
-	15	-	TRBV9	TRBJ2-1	CASSVEGASYNEQFF	TGTGCCAGCAGCGTAGAAGGGGCCTCCTACAATGAGCAGTTCTTC
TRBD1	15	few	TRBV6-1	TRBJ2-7	CASREGQGETYEQYF	TGTGCCAGCAGGGAGGGACAGGGGGAAACCTACGAGCAGTACTTC
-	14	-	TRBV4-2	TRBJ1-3	CASSREGTGNTIYF	TGTGCCAGCAGCCGGGAGGGCACTGGAAACACCATATATTTT
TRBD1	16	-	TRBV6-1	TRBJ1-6	CASSGDRASYNSPLHF	TGTGCCAGCAGTGGGGACAGGGCCTCCTATAATTCACCCCTCCACTTT
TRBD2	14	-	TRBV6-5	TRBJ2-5	CASSRGVMTETQYF	TGTGCCAGCAGCCGGGGGGTAATGACAGAGACCCAGTACTTC
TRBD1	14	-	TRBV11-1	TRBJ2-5	CASSVQGALETQYF	TGTGCCAGCAGCGTGCAGGGGGCACTGGAGACCCAGTACTTC
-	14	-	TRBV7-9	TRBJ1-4	CASSPSGGAEKLFF	TGTGCCAGCAGCCCGTCGGGGGGCGCGGAAAAACTGTTTTTT
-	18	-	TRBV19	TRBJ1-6	CASSKEARGSSYNSPLHF	TGTGCCAGTAGTAAGGAGGCCCGCGGGAGCTCCTATAATTCACCCCTCCACTTT
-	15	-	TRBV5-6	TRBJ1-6	CASSLIWTVNSPLHF	TGTGCCAGCAGCTTGATCTGGACAGTCAATTCACCCCTCCACTTT
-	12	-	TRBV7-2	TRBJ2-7	CASSSGVYEQYF	TGTGCCAGCAGCTCAGGGGTCTACGAGCAGTACTTC